The T cell receptor (beta chain) described here comes from a study of molecular identifiers for immune sequencing clone quantification. Naive CD8 T cells underwent sorting with the CD8+CD4-CCR7+CD45RA+ definition. TCRdb used MiXCR to reprocess the PCR reads, holding one entry per CDR3 protein. This sample has about half a million distinct CDR3 sequences, with roughly 24% found just once. As to this clonotype: Mismatch with germline at one junction end may stem from a read error.

This clonotype originated in a human donor in good health. Some libraries in this study had Jurkat cell RNA spiked in. The sequencing sample was made of naive CD8+ T cells from blood, with Jurkat cell RNA spiked in. The subset was: FACS-sorted CD8+CD4-CCR7+CD45RA+ naive T cells.

CDR3 loop: CASSKIDPSYNEQSF. CDR3 DNA: TGTGCCAGCAGCAAAATTGATCCCTCCTACAATGAGCAGTCCTTC. The gene calls are TRBV7-9 and TRBJ2-1, with D unclear. In germline, CDR1 is SEHNR, CDR2 FQNEAQ (reference sequence). CDR3 length equals 15 residues.